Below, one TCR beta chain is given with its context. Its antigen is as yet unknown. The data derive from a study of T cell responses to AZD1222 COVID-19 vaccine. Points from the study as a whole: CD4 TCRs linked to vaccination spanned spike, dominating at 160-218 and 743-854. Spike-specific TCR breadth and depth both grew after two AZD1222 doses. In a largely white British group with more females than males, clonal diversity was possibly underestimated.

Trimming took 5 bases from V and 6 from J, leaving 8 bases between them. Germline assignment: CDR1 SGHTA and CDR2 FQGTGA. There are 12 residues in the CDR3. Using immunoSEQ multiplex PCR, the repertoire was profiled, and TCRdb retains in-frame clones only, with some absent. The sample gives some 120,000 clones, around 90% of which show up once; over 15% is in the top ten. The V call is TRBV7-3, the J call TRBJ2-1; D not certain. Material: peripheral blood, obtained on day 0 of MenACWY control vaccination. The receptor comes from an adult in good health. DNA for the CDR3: TGTGCCAGCAGCCTCACGTTCAATGAGCAGTTCTTC. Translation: CASSLTFNEQFF. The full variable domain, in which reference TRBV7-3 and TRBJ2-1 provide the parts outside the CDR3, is GAGVSQTPSNKVTEKGKYVELRCDPISGHTALYWYRQSLGQGPEFLIYFQGTGAADDSGLPNDRFFAVRPEGSVSTLKIQRTERGDSAVYLCASSLTFNEQFFGPGTRLTVL.